A selection of T cell receptor beta chains follows, all from one sample in a study of cytomegalovirus exposure and HLA in healthy donors. Method: immunoSEQ multiplex PCR; TCRdb's copy keeps in-frame clones and lacks some. This sample's clone table lists about 160,000 clones. What was sequenced was PBMCs. The receptors derive from a woman aged 60-75 years in good health and CMV-seronegative. Both conserved end residues are part of each CDR3. The order of the fields is clone size, V gene, D gene, J gene, CDR3 protein, CDR3 DNA. D genes are given only for firm matches. Size is stated for part of the rows, as once, few or many counts, or as a class when the clone is expanded.

-	TRBV7-9	-	TRBJ1-2	CASRGGLYGYTF	TGTGCCAGCAGGGGGGGGCTTTATGGCTACACCTTC
-	TRBV29-1	TRBD1	TRBJ2-3	CSVFNRGTDTQYF	TGCAGCGTTTTCAACAGGGGGACAGATACGCAGTATTTT
-	TRBV19	TRBD1	TRBJ1-2	CASSVDRGTNYGYTF	TGTGCCAGTAGTGTAGACAGGGGAACGAACTATGGCTACACCTTC
-	TRBV5-8	TRBD1	TRBJ2-2	CASSLMQGDTGELFF	TGTGCCAGCAGCTTGATGCAGGGGGACACCGGGGAGCTGTTTTTT
-	TRBV7-3	-	TRBJ1-1	CASSPRTTIPPTEAFF	TGTGCCAGCAGCCCCAGGACAACGATTCCCCCCACTGAAGCTTTCTTT
-	TRBV2	TRBD1	TRBJ1-6	CASSGNRGINSPLHF	TGTGCCAGCAGTGGCAACAGGGGAATTAATTCACCCCTCCACTTT
-	TRBV6-6	-	TRBJ1-5	CASGALGGSQPQHF	TGTGCCAGCGGGGCCCTTGGGGGGAGTCAGCCCCAGCATTTT
medium-sized	TRBV4-3	-	TRBJ2-7	CASSQERASSYEQYF	TGCGCCAGCAGCCAGGAGAGGGCTAGCTCCTACGAGCAGTACTTC
-	TRBV15	TRBD1	TRBJ2-7	CATSEIGTGSYEQYF	TGTGCCACCAGCGAGATTGGGACAGGGTCCTACGAGCAGTACTTC
-	TRBV9	-	TRBJ1-1	CASSVASNGQSAFF	TGTGCCAGCAGCGTAGCTAGTAACGGACAGTCGGCTTTCTTT
-	TRBV10-3	TRBD1	TRBJ1-1	CAISPGGLNTEAFF	TGTGCCATCAGTCCAGGGGGCCTGAACACTGAAGCTTTCTTT